This TCR beta chain originates from a study of patients and donors after allogeneic stem cell transplantation. Trimming removed 1 base from V and 3 bases from J, with 16 bases in between. The CDR3 consists of 16 residues. This clonotype was observed many times. One entry per CDR3 protein, called by TCRdb with MiXCR from the RT-PCR reads. The table shows over 350,000 distinct CDR3 sequences, with roughly 16% occurring only once. The clonotype comes from a human donor who was either an allogeneic HSCT recipient or a stem cell or donor lymphocyte infusion donor (not recorded which). It is not recorded whose cells these are; they may come from a transplant donor. The rearrangement uses TRBV12-3 or TRBV12-4 and TRBJ2-7, with D unresolved. Sequencing was performed on blood, either unsorted or a sorted T cell fraction (not recorded which). CDR3 sequence (DNA): TGTGCCAGCAGTTTAGGACCGCGGATTCTTCTCTACGAGCAGTACTTC. It translates to CASSLGPRILLYEQYF.